This TCR beta chain originates from a study of blood T cell repertoires in COVID-19. Generated by immunoSEQ multiplex PCR, the TCRdb table keeps only in-frame clones and is missing some. The sample consists of 100,000 to 150,000 clones, around four fifths of them appearing once. V lost 0 bases, J lost 4 bases, and 6 bases stayed unmatched. The CDR3 is 15 amino acids. Germline V gives CDR1 MNHEY, CDR2 SMNVEV (reference sequence). Participants came from some 26 US areas, aged roughly 18 to 95 years. The V gene is TRBV27, the J gene TRBJ2-7; 7 bases fit TRBD1. The sequence was obtained from a man in his forties with acute COVID-19. The material sequenced was PBMCs or T cells enriched from blood (not recorded which). The CDR3 DNA reads as TGTGCCAGCAGTTTATCAGAGGGGGCATCTTACGAGCAGTACTTC. Residues: CASSLSEGASYEQYF.